Presented here are 27 T cell receptor beta chains from one specimen sequenced in a study of T cells in Graves' hyperthyroidism and ophthalmopathy. RNA transcripts gave rise to amplified TCR beta CDR3 regions. A first-round RT-PCR of the TCR CDR3 used the HTBI primer set. From the multiplex PCR reads, TCRdb called clonotypes with MiXCR, one entry per CDR3 protein. The sample consists of around 620,000 distinct CDR3 sequences, under 60% of them appearing once. Sequenced sample: peripheral blood or thyroid tissue (not recorded which). The receptors were sampled from an adult woman with Graves' disease, either hyperthyroidism or ophthalmopathy (not recorded which).

Concerning this clonotype: This is likely a read error, given that the CDR3 carries no conserved phenylalanine or tryptophan at its end. The DNA is left out, because the CDR3 cannot be placed on it with certainty; the CDR3 is given as TCRdb lists it. The chain carries TRBV10-3 and TRBJ2-6. 8 amino acids form the CDR3, both terminal residues included. Germline assignment: CDR1 ENHRY and CDR2 SYGVKD. This CDR3 reads CAISAEPS.

This clonotype was counted ten times or more. The rearrangement joins TRBV20-1 to TRBJ1-1; the D gene is possibly TRBD1 (5 bases). Trimming pared 3 bases from V and 2 bases from J, leaving 22 bases between. Germline V gives CDR1 DFQATT, CDR2 SNEGSKA (reference sequence). The CDR3 sequence is 17 residues long. CDR3 in amino acids: CSARDGVWDELNTEAFF. The CDR3 nucleotides are TGCAGTGCTAGGGATGGGGTTTGGGACGAGTTAAACACTGAAGCTTTCTTT.

This chain connects TRBV10-3 to TRBJ1-6, with 7 bases identical to TRBD1. CDR1 is ENHRY and CDR2 is SYGVKD in the germline V gene. V shed 6 bases and J 7 bases; nucleotides not matched to a gene: 3. The CDR3 runs 13 residues. The CDR3 protein is CAIRGQPNSPLHF. CDR3 sequence (DNA): TGTGCCATCAGGGGACAGCCCAATTCACCCCTCCACTTT.

This clonotype has a count of ten or more. The V gene is TRBV10-2, the J gene TRBJ2-7; 10 bases map to TRBD2. CDR3 length: 14 residues. CDR1 and CDR2 (germline): WSHSY, SAAADI. The junction had 5 bases not matched to a gene; V was cut back by 7 bases and J by 2 bases. This CDR3 is CASTPLAGTYEQYF. The CDR3 DNA reads as TGCGCCAGCACTCCACTAGCGGGGACCTACGAGCAGTACTTC.

This chain joins TRBV2 and TRBJ2-5; a weak D match, TRBD2 (6 bases). Germline lookup yields CDR1 SNHLY and CDR2 FYNNEI. This CDR3 has 14 residues. V lost 4 bases to trimming and J lost 9 bases, with 18 bases between them. In DNA form, the CDR3 reads TGTGCCAGCAGTGCAGGGACTGACAATCAGCCCCAGTACTTC. It encodes CASSAGTDNQPQYF. Supplemented by reference TRBV2 and TRBJ2-5, the full variable domain reads EPEVTQTPSHQVTQMGQEVILRCVPISNHLYFYWYRQILGQKVEFLVSFYNNEISEKSEIFDDQFSVERPDGSNFTLKIRSTKLEDSAMYFCASSAGTDNQPQYFGPGTRLLVL.

This clonotype has a count of ten or more. The chain employs TRBV10-3 and TRBJ2-5, with D perhaps TRBD1 (6 bases). The length of the CDR3 is 14 residues. Trimming pared 10 bases from V and 3 bases from J, leaving 18 bases between. In germline, CDR1 is ENHRY, CDR2 SYGVKD. In nucleotides, the CDR3 is TGTGCCACGCTCGCCGCCAGGGGCGAAGAGACCCAGTACTTC. Protein sequence: CATLAARGEETQYF.

V is TRBV15 and J is TRBJ1-1, with D perhaps matching TRBD1 (6 bases). CDR3 length: 16 amino acids. Germline values: CDR1 LNHNV, CDR2 YYDKDF (reference sequence). V lost 1 base and J lost 5, with 17 bases in between. CDR3 protein: CATSRVDMGARTEAFF. The DNA of the CDR3 is TGTGCCACCAGCAGAGTTGACATGGGGGCGAGGACTGAAGCTTTCTTT.

Ten or more counts support this clonotype. This rearrangement joins TRBV7-2 to TRBJ1-3; 7 bases fit TRBD1. Per germline, CDR1 SGHTA and CDR2 FQGNSA. V gave up 3 bases and J gave up 2 bases; unmatched junction bases: 7. The CDR3 is made up of 16 amino acids. The CDR3 spells CASSFPQGTTGNTIYF. The CDR3 bases are TGTGCCAGCAGCTTTCCACAGGGGACTACTGGAAACACCATATATTTT.

As to this clonotype: This likely comes from a read error, as the CDR3 has no conserved phenylalanine or tryptophan at its end. The DNA is omitted, as the CDR3 cannot be located on it reliably, and the CDR3 follows TCRdb's listing. V and J are TRBV10-3 and TRBJ1-2. The CDR3 totals 11 residues, both ends included. Per germline, CDR1 ENHRY and CDR2 SYGVKD. CDR3: CAISESIQSKV.

This clonotype was detected many times. V is TRBV5-1 and J is TRBJ1-5, with D unresolved. The V end was cut by 3 bases, the J end by 7 bases, with 14 bases between. Germline V gene lookup returns CDR1 SGHRS and CDR2 YFSETQ. The CDR3 sequence is 14 residues long. The CDR3 loop is CASSSGLGVQPQHF. In nucleotides, the CDR3 is TGCGCCAGCAGCTCCGGGCTCGGGGTCCAGCCCCAGCATTTT. The full variable domain, rest sourced from reference TRBV5-1 and TRBJ1-5, is KAGVTQTPRYLIKTRGQQVTLSCSPISGHRSVSWYQQTPGQGLQFLFEYFSETQRNKGNFPGRFSGRQFSNSRSEMNVSTLELGDSALYLCASSSGLGVQPQHFGDGTRLSIL.

This clonotype was recorded a few times. V usage is TRBV7-9 and J usage is TRBJ2-5; TRBD1 is a possible D gene (6 bases). This CDR3 contains 16 residues. The germline V and J ends were trimmed by 3 bases and 2 bases, with 16 bases remaining between them. Germline values: CDR1 SEHNR, CDR2 FQNEAQ (reference sequence). The CDR3 reads CASSFRRRTEQETQYF. The CDR3, as DNA: TGTGCCAGCAGCTTTCGCCGGAGGACAGAGCAAGAGACCCAGTACTTC.

This clonotype was detected once. The V call is TRBV10-3, the J call TRBJ2-1; 8 nucleotides agree with TRBD2. The CDR3 covers 14 residues. Germline CDR1 is ENHRY and CDR2 is SYGVKD. V shed 6 bases and J 6 bases; nucleotides not matched to a gene: 7. The CDR3 DNA reads TGTGCCATCAGGGAAAGCGGGAGTCGCAATGAGCAGTTCTTC. Protein sequence: CAIRESGSRNEQFF.

The table lists this clonotype with a few counts. CDR3 sequence (DNA): TGCAGTGCTAGAGATAGGGAGACAGTCTATGGCTACACCTTC. Its translation: CSARDRETVYGYTF. This chain uses TRBV20-1 with TRBJ1-2; a weak D match, TRBD1 (5 bases). This CDR3 contains 14 residues. The V end was cut by 0 bases, the J end by 4 bases, with 12 bases between. Germline V lookup: CDR1 DFQATT, CDR2 SNEGSKA (reference sequence).

A word on this clonotype: Because the CDR3 is missing its conserved closing phenylalanine or tryptophan, this is likely a read error. It is unclear where the CDR3 begins or ends on the DNA, so no DNA is shown, and the CDR3 is as TCRdb lists it. The rearrangement uses TRBV2 and TRBJ2-2; the table's TRBD1 call for D was not verified on the DNA. CDR1 is SNHLY, CDR2 FYNNEI, per germline. Inclusive of both ends, the CDR3 amounts to 9 amino acids. CDR3 loop: CASSVQGAG.

This clonotype was detected ten times or more. The rearrangement uses TRBV5-1 and TRBJ2-5; D is undetermined. The CDR3 extends over 12 amino acids. Germline V gene lookup returns CDR1 SGHRS and CDR2 YFSETQ. Trimming removed 2 bases at V and 5 bases at J, with 7 bases between. CDR3 region: CASSFQAETQYF. The CDR3 DNA reads TGCGCCAGCAGCTTTCAAGCGGAGACCCAGTACTTC.

This clonotype was counted many times. The chain employs TRBV19 and TRBJ1-6, with 7 bases that match TRBD1. CDR3 length equals 14 residues. Germline V gives CDR1 LNHDA, CDR2 SQIVND (reference sequence). The ends lost 9 bases at V and 3 bases at J; junction bases unmatched: 5. The CDR3: CASRTGDYNSPLHF. CDR3 nucleotide sequence: TGTGCCAGCAGGACAGGCGACTATAATTCACCCCTCCACTTT.

This clonotype has a count of ten or more. A read error may account for a junction end that differs from germline. The genes are TRBV7-9 and TRBJ1-6; D unclear. In germline, CDR1 is SEHNR, CDR2 FQNEAQ (reference sequence). The CDR3 totals 10 residues. In DNA form, the CDR3 reads TGTGCCAGCAGCTTAGTACCCGTCCACTTT. Protein sequence: CASSLVPVHF.

This clonotype was counted at least ten times. The chain has TRBV20-1 and TRBJ2-7; D is ambiguous. CDR1 and CDR2 from the germline V gene are DFQATT and SNEGSKA (reference sequence). The CDR3 runs to 13 residues. Trimming took 6 bases from V and 0 from J, leaving 12 bases between them. The CDR3 here is CSARARSSYEQYF. Written as DNA, the CDR3 is TGCAGTGCCCGGGCCCGTTCCTCCTACGAGCAGTACTTC.

Details on this clonotype: It may be a read error: a sequence one base away is much more abundant. This rearrangement joins TRBV7-9 to TRBJ2-7; D gene ambiguous. The germline V gene has CDR1 SEHNR and CDR2 FQNEAQ (reference sequence). Trimming pared 4 bases from V and 3 bases from J, leaving 10 bases between. The CDR3 extends over 13 amino acids. Written as DNA, the CDR3 is TGTGCCAGCAGCTCTTACAGCGTCTACGAGCAGTACTTC. Encoded protein: CASSSYSVYEQYF. The full variable domain, rest sourced from reference TRBV7-9 and TRBJ2-7, is DTGVSQNPRHKITKRGQNVTFRCDPISEHNRLYWYRQTLGQGPEFLTYFQNEAQLEKSRLLSDRFSAERPKGSFSTLEIQRTEQGDSAMYLCASSSYSVYEQYFGPGTRLTVT.

This clonotype was detected a few times. The gene calls are TRBV12-3 or TRBV12-4 and TRBJ1-2; the D is unclear. V was trimmed by 5 bases and J by 5 bases, leaving 12 bases between them. CDR3 length: 13 amino acids. The CDR3 DNA is TGTGCCAGCAGTCCCCTTGTGAGTTATGGCTACACCTTC. Residues: CASSPLVSYGYTF.

The gene calls are TRBV7-2 and TRBJ2-5; D is unclear. CDR1 SGHTA and CDR2 FQGNSA come from the germline V gene. This CDR3 contains 15 residues. V was clipped by 3 bases and J by 1 base, with 12 bases between them. CDR3 residues: CASSFSSDTQETQYF. Here the CDR3 DNA reads TGTGCCAGCAGCTTTTCCAGTGACACCCAAGAGACCCAGTACTTC.

The chain employs TRBV9 and TRBJ2-2, with D unclear. The germline V gene encodes CDR1 SGDLS and CDR2 YYNGEE. Trimming shortened V by 2 bases and J by 1 base, and 6 bases separated the two germline ends. The CDR3 covers 14 residues. The CDR3 bases are TGTGCCAGCAGCGTGGCAGGGAACACCGGGGAGCTGTTTTTT. Protein: CASSVAGNTGELFF.

Of note for this clonotype: The junction and the germline gene differ at one end; a read error may be behind it. The chain is built from TRBV7-2 and TRBJ1-2; no clear D gene. Germline CDR1 reads SGHTA; CDR2 reads FQGNSA. The CDR3 spans 14 residues. Written as DNA, the CDR3 is TGTGTCAGCAGCTCGGCGGACGGACTCTATGGCTACACCTTC. It yields the protein CVSSSADGLYGYTF.

The chain uses TRBV7-3 and TRBJ2-7; possibly TRBD2 for D (6 bases). V was clipped by 5 bases and J by 6 bases, with 17 bases between them. In germline, CDR1 is SGHTA, CDR2 FQGTGA. This CDR3 spans 14 amino acids. CDR3 in amino acids: CASSPSRETVEQYF. The CDR3 DNA sequence: TGTGCCAGCAGCCCCTCACGGGAGACCGTCGAGCAGTACTTC.

Note on this clonotype: One base away lies a much larger clone, so this may be a sequencing read error. The chain is built from TRBV13 and TRBJ1-1, with D perhaps TRBD1 (5 bases). This CDR3 contains 13 residues. Germline-derived CDR1 and CDR2 are PRHDT and FYEKMQ (reference sequence). Deletions cut 5 bases from V and 5 bases from J, with 12 bases between. The CDR3 DNA is TGTGCCAGCAGCCTGGACTGGGGGACTGAAGCTTTCTTT. Translated, it gives CASSLDWGTEAFF.

Many counts were recorded for this clonotype. The genes are TRBV15 and TRBJ1-5, with D unclear. Per germline, CDR1 LNHNV and CDR2 YYDKDF (reference sequence). The V and J ends lost 0 bases and 6 bases respectively, with 6 bases between them. The CDR3 has 13 residues. CDR3 DNA: TGTGCCACCAGCAGAGATCTCGGTCAGCCCCAGCATTTT. This encodes CATSRDLGQPQHF.

This clonotype occurred many times. The chain carries TRBV5-1 and TRBJ2-2, with 7 bases fitting TRBD2. Losses at the gene ends were 0 bases for V and 5 bases for J; bases not matched to a gene: 7. Germline V gene lookup returns CDR1 SGHRS and CDR2 YFSETQ. CDR3 length: 16 amino acids. CDR3 residues: CASSLGPSGKTGELFF. Here the CDR3 DNA reads TGCGCCAGCAGCTTGGGCCCAAGCGGGAAAACCGGGGAGCTGTTTTTT. Complete variable domain (other parts from reference TRBV5-1 and TRBJ2-2): KAGVTQTPRYLIKTRGQQVTLSCSPISGHRSVSWYQQTPGQGLQFLFEYFSETQRNKGNFPGRFSGRQFSNSRSEMNVSTLELGDSALYLCASSLGPSGKTGELFFGEGSRLTVL.